The sequence of this T cell receptor beta chain was determined in a study of glioma-infiltrating T cells after dendritic cell vaccination. Time point described: after dendritic cell vaccination, including at tumor progression/relapse. Profiled with immunoSEQ multiplex PCR; TCRdb holds only in-frame clones, not every one. Of around 90,000 clones in the sample, roughly four fifths were seen once. Germline CDR1 and CDR2: SGHVS and FQNEAQ. V lost 4 bases and J lost 1, with 16 bases in between. CDR3 size: 17 residues. This clone occurred a few times. The clonotype was recovered from a human donor with glioblastoma. The rearrangement joins TRBV7-8 to TRBJ2-2, with D possibly matching TRBD2 (5 bases). This specimen consisted of blood, obtained after dendritic cell vaccination. The CDR3 protein is CASSSTRRGLNTGELFF. The CDR3 nucleotides are TGTGCCAGCAGCTCAACCAGACGGGGTTTGAACACCGGGGAGCTGTTTTTT.